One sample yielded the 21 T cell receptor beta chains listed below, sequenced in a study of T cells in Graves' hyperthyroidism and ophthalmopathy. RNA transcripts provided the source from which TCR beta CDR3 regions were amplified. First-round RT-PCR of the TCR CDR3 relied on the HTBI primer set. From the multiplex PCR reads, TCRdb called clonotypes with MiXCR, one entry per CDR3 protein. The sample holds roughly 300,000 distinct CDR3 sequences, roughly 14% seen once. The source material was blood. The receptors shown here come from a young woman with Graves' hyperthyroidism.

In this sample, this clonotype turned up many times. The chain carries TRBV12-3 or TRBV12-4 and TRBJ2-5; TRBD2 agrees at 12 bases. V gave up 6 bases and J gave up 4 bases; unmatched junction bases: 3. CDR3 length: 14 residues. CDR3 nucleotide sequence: TGTGCCAGCAGCCCGACTAGCGGGAGAGAGACCCAGTACTTC. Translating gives CASSPTSGRETQYF.

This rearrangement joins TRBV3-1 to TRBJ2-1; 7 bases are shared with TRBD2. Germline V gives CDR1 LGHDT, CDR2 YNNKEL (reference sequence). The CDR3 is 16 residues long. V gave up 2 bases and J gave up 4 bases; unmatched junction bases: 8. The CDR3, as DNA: TGTGCCAGCAGCCAACCCGGCCGGGGGGTGTACAATGAGCAGTTCTTC. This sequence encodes CASSQPGRGVYNEQFF.

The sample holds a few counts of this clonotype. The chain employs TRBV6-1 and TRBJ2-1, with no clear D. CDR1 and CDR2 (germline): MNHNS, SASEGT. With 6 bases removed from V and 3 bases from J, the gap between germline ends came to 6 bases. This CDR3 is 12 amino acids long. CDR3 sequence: CASRPDYNEQFF. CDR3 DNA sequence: TGTGCCAGCAGACCCGACTACAATGAGCAGTTCTTC.

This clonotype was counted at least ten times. The CDR3 spells CAWSRIGANVLTF. The CDR3 DNA reads TGTGCCTGGAGCCGGATTGGGGCCAACGTCCTGACTTTC. This chain joins TRBV30 and TRBJ2-6; D unresolved. Deletions cut 3 bases from V and 3 bases from J, with 6 bases between. Germline V gene sequence: CDR1 GTSNPN, CDR2 SVGIG (reference sequence). The CDR3 totals 13 residues.

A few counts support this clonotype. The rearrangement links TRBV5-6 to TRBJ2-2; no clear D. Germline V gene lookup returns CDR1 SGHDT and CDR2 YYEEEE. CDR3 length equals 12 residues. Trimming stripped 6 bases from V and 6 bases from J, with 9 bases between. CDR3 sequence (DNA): TGTGCCAGCACCACTCGGCCCGGGGAGCTGTTTTTT. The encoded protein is CASTTRPGELFF. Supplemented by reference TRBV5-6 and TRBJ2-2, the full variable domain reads DAGVTQSPTHLIKTRGQQVTLRCSPKSGHDTVSWYQQALGQGPQFIFQYYEEEERQRGNFPDRFSGHQFPNYSSELNVNALLLGDSALYLCASTTRPGELFFGEGSRLTVL.

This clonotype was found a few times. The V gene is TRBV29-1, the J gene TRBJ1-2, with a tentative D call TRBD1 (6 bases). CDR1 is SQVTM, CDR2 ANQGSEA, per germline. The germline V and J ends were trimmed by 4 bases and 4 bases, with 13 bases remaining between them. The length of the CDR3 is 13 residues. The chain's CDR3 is CSVAGGLTYGYTF. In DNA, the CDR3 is TGCAGCGTTGCGGGGGGGCTTACCTATGGCTACACCTTC. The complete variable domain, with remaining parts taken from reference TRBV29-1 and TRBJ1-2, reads SAVISQKPSRDICQRGTSLTIQCQVDSQVTMMFWYRQQPGQSLTLIATANQGSEATYESGFVIDKFPISRPNLTFSTLTVSNMSPEDSSIYLCSVAGGLTYGYTFGSGTRLTVV.

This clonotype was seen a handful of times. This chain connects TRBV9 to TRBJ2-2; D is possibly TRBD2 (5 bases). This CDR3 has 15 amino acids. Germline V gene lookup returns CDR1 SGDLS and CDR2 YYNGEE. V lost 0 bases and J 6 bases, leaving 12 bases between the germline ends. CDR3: CASSVEGALAGELFF. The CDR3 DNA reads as TGTGCCAGCAGCGTAGAGGGAGCGTTGGCCGGGGAGCTGTTTTTT.

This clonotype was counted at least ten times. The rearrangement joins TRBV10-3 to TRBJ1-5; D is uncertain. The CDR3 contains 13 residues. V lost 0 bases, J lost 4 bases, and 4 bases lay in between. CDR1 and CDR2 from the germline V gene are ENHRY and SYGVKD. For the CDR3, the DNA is TGTGCCATCAGTGAGTCACGGAATCAGCCCCAGCATTTT. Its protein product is CAISESRNQPQHF.

DNA for the CDR3: TGCGCCAGCAGCCGATCCGACTGGGTCTTCTTGGAAGCAACTAATGAAAAACTGTTTTTT. As protein: CASSRSDWVFLEATNEKLFF. The chain uses TRBV5-1 and TRBJ1-4; D unresolved. The V and J ends lost 4 bases and 0 bases respectively, with 25 bases between them. The CDR3 totals 20 residues. Germline CDR1 reads SGHRS; CDR2 reads YFSETQ.

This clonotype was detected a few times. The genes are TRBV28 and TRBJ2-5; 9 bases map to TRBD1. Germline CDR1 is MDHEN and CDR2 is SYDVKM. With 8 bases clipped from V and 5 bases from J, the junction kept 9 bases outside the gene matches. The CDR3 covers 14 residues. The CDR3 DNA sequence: TGTGCCAGCCTTGAGACAGGGGGATTTGAGACCCAGTACTTC. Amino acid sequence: CASLETGGFETQYF.

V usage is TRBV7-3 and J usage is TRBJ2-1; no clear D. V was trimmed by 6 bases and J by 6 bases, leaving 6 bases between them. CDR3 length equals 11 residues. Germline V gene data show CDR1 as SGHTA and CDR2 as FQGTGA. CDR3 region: CASRLTNEQFF. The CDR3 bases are TGTGCCAGCAGACTCACCAATGAGCAGTTCTTC. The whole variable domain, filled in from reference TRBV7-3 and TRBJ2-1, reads GAGVSQTPSNKVTEKGKYVELRCDPISGHTALYWYRQSLGQGPEFLIYFQGTGAADDSGLPNDRFFAVRPEGSVSTLKIQRTERGDSAVYLCASRLTNEQFFGPGTRLTVL.

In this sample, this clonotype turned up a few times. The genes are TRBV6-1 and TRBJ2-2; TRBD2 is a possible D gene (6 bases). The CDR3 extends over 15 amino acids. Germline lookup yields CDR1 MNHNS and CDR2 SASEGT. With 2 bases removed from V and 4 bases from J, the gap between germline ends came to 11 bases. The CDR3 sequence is CASSELDGSTGELFF. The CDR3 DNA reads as TGTGCCAGCAGTGAACTGGACGGGAGCACCGGGGAGCTGTTTTTT.

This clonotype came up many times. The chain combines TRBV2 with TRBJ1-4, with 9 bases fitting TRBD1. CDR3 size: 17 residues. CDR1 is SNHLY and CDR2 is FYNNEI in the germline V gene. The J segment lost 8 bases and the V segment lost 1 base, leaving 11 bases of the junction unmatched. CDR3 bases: TGTGCCAGCAGTGAAGAGTTACCCGGGACAGGGAAGGAAAAACTGTTTTTT. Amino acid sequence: CASSEELPGTGKEKLFF. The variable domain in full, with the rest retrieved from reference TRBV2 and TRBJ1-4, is EPEVTQTPSHQVTQMGQEVILRCVPISNHLYFYWYRQILGQKVEFLVSFYNNEISEKSEIFDDQFSVERPDGSNFTLKIRSTKLEDSAMYFCASSEELPGTGKEKLFFGSGTQLSVL.

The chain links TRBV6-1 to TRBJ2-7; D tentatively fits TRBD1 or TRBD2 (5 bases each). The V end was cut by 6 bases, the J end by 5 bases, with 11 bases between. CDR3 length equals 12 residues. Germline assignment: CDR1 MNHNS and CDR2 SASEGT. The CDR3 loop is CASSRDRDEQYF. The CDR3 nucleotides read TGTGCCAGCAGCCGGGACCGGGACGAGCAGTACTTC.

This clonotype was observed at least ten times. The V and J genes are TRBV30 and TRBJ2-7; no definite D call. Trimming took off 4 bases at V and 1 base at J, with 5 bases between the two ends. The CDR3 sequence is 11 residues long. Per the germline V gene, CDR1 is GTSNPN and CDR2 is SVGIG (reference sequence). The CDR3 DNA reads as TGTGCCTGGACGTTATCCTACGAGCAGTACTTC. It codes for CAWTLSYEQYF.

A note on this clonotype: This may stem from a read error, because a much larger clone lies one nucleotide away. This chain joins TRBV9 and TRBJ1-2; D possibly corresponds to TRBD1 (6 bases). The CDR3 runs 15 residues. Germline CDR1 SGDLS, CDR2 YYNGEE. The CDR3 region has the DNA TGTACCAGCAGCGTAGCCCCGGACAGTAGCTATGGCTACACCTTC. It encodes CTSSVAPDSSYGYTF. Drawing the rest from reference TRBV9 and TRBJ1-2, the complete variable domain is DSGVTQTPKHLITATGQRVTLRCSPRSGDLSVYWYQQSLDQGLQFLIQYYNGEERAKGNILERFSAQQFPDLHSELNLSSLELGDSALYFCTSSVAPDSSYGYTFGSGTRLTVV.

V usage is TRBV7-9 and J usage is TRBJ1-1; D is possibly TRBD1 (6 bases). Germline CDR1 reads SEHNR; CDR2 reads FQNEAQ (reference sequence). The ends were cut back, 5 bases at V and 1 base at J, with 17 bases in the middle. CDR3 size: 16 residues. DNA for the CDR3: TGTGCCAGCAGCGCGATACAGGGACGAGGGAACACTGAAGCTTTCTTT. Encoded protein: CASSAIQGRGNTEAFF.

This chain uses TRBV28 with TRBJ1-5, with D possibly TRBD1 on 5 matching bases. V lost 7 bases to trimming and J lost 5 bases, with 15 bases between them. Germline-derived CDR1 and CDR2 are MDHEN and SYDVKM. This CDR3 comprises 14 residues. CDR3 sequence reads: CASTPQGRDQPQHF. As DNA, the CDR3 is TGTGCCAGCACCCCTCAGGGTAGGGATCAGCCCCAGCATTTT.

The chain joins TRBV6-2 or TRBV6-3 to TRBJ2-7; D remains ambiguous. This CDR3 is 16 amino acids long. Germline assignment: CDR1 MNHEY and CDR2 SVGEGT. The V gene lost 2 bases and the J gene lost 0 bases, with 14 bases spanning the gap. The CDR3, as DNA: TGTGCCAGCAGTTACCCTAGGCCCCTGATCTCCTACGAGCAGTACTTC. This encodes CASSYPRPLISYEQYF.

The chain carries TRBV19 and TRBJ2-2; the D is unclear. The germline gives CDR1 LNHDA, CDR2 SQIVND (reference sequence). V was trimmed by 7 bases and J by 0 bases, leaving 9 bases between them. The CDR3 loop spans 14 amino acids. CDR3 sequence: CASIRGSNTGELFF. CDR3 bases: TGTGCCAGTATTCGTGGGTCGAACACCGGGGAGCTGTTTTTT.

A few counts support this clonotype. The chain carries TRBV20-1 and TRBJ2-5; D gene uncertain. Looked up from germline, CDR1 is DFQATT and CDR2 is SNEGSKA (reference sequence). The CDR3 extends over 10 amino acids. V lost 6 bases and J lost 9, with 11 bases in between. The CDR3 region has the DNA TGCAGTGCCCAGAACACCCCCCAGTACTTC. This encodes CSAQNTPQYF.